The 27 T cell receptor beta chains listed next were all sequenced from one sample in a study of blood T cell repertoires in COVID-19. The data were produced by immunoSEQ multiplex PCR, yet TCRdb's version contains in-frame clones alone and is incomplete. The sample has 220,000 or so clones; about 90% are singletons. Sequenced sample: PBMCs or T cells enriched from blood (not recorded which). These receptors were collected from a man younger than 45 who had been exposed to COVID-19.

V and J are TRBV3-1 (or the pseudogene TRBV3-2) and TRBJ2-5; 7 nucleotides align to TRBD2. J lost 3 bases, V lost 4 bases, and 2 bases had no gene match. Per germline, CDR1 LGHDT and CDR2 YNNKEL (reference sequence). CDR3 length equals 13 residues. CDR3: CASSRSGEETQYF. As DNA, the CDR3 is TGTGCCAGCAGCCGCAGCGGGGAAGAGACCCAGTACTTC.

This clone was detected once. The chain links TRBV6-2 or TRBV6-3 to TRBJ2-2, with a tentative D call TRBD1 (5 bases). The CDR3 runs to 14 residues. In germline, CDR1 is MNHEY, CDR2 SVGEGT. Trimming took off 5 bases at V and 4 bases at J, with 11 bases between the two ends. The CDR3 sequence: CASSGAYGTGELFF. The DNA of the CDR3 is TGTGCCAGCAGTGGGGCGTATGGCACCGGGGAGCTGTTTTTT.

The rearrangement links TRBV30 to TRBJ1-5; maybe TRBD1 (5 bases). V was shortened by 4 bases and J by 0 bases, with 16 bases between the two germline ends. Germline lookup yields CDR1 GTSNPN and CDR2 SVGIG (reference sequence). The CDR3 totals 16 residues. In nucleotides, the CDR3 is TGTGCCTGGAACCCCCAGGGCCCCCTTAGCAATCAGCCCCAGCATTTT. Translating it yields CAWNPQGPLSNQPQHF.

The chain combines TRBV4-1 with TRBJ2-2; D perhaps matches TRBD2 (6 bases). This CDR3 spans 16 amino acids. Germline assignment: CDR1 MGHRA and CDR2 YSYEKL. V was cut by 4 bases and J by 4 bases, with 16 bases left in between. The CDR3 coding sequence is TGCGCCAGCAGCCGCGGGGCAGCTCGGGGCACCGGGGAGCTGTTTTTT. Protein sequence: CASSRGAARGTGELFF.

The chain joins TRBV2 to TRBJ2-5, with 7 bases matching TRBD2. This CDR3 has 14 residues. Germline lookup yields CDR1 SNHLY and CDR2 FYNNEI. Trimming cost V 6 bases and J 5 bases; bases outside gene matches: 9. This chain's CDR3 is CASRSRLARETQYF. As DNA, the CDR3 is TGTGCCAGCAGATCCCGACTAGCCCGGGAGACCCAGTACTTC.

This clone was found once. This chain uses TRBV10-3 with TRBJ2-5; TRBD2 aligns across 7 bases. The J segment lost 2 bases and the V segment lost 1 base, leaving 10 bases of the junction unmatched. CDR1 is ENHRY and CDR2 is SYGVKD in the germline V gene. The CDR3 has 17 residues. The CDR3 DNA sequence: TGTGCCATCAGTGAGTACGGAGGTGGGGGGGGACAAGAGACCCAGTACTTC. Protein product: CAISEYGGGGGQETQYF.

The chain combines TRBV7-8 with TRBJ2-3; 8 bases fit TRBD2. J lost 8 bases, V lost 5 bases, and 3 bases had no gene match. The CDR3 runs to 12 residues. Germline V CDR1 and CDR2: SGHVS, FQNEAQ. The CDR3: CASSDTSGTQYF. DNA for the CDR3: TGTGCCAGCAGCGACACTAGCGGTACGCAGTATTTT.

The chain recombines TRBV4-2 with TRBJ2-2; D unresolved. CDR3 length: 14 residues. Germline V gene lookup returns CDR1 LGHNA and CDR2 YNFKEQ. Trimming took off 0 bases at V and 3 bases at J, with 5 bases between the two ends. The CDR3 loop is CASSQDPYTGELFF. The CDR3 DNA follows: TGTGCCAGCAGCCAAGATCCATACACCGGGGAGCTGTTTTTT.

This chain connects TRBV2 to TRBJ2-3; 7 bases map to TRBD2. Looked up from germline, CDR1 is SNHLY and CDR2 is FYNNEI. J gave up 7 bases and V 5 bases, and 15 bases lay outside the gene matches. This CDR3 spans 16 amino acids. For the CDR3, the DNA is TGTGCCAGCAGTACCCCGACTAGCCCCGAACTACATACGCAGTATTTT. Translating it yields CASSTPTSPELHTQYF.

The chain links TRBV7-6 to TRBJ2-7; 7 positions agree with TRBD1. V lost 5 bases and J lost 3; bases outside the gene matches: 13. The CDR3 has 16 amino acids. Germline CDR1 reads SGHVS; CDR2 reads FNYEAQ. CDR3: CASSQNKGQWIYEQYF. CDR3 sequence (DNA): TGTGCCAGCAGCCAAAATAAGGGACAGTGGATCTACGAGCAGTACTTC.

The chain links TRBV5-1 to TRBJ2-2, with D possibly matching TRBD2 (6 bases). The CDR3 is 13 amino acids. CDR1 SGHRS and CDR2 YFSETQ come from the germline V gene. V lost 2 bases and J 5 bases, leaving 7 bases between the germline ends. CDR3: CASSFGGTGELFF. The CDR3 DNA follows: TGCGCCAGCAGCTTCGGGGGAACCGGGGAGCTGTTTTTT.

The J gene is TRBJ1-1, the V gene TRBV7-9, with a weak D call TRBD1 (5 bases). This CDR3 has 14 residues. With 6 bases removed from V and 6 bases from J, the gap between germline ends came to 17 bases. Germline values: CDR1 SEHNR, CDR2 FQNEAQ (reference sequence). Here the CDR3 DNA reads TGTGCCAGCAGGCCAGGGTGGGGTGACGCTGAAGCTTTCTTT. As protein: CASRPGWGDAEAFF. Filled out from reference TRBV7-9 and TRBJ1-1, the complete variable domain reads DTGVSQNPRHKITKRGQNVTFRCDPISEHNRLYWYRQTLGQGPEFLTYFQNEAQLEKSRLLSDRFSAERPKGSFSTLEIQRTEQGDSAMYLCASRPGWGDAEAFFGQGTRLTVV.

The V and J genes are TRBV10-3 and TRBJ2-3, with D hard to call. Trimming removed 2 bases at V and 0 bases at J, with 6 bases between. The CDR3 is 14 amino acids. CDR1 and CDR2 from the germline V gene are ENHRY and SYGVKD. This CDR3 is CAISEEVSTDTQYF. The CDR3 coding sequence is TGTGCCATCAGTGAGGAGGTGAGCACAGATACGCAGTATTTT.

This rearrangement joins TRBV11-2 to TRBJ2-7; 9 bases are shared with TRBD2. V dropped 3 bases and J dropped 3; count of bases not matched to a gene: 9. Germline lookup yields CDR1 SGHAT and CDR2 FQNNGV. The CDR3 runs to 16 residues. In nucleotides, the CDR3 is TGTGCCAGCAGCTTCAAGTTAGCGGGGGCCCTCTACGAGCAGTACTTC. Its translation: CASSFKLAGALYEQYF.

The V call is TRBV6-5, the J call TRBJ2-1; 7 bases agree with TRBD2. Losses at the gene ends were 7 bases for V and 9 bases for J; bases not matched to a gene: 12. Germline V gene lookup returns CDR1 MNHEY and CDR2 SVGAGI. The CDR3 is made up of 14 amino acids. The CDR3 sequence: CASTPDWSGAEQFF. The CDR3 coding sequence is TGTGCCAGCACCCCCGATTGGAGCGGGGCTGAGCAGTTCTTC.

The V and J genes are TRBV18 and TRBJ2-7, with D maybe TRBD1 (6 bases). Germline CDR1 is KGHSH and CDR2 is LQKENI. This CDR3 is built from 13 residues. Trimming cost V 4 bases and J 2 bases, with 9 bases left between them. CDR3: CASSRTGPYEQYF. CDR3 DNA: TGTGCCAGCTCACGTACAGGGCCCTACGAGCAGTACTTC.

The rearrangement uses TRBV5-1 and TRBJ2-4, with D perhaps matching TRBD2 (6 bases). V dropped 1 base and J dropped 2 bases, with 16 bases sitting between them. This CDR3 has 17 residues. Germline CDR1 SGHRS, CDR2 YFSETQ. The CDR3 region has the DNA TGCGCCAGCAGCTTGATTTCCGGGACTGGGTCCAAAAACATTCAGTACTTC. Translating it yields CASSLISGTGSKNIQYF.

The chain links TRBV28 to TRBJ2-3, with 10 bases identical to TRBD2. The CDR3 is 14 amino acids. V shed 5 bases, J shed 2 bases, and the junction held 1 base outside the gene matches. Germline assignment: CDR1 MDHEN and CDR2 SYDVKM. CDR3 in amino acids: CASSLAGDTDTQYF. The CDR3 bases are TGTGCCAGCAGTCTAGCGGGGGACACAGATACGCAGTATTTT.

This chain's CDR3 is CASSLGIGGSSDTEAFF. The CDR3 bases are TGCGCCAGCAGCTTGGGTATCGGAGGGAGTAGTGACACTGAAGCTTTCTTT. V usage is TRBV5-1 and J usage is TRBJ1-1; no clear D gene. CDR1 SGHRS and CDR2 YFSETQ come from the germline V gene. This CDR3 comprises 17 residues. V was pared by 0 bases and J by 3 bases, with 18 bases between.

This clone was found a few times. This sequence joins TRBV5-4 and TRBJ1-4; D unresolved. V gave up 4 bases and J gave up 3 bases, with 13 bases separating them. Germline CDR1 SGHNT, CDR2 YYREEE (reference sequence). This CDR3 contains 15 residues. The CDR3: CASSPSSMANEKLFF. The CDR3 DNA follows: TGTGCCAGCAGCCCAAGCTCGATGGCTAATGAAAAACTGTTTTTT.

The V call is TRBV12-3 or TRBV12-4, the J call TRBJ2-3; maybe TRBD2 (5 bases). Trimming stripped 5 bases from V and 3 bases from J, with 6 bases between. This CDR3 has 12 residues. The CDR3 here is CASSEGTDTQYF. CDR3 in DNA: TGTGCCAGCAGTGAGGGAACAGATACGCAGTATTTT.

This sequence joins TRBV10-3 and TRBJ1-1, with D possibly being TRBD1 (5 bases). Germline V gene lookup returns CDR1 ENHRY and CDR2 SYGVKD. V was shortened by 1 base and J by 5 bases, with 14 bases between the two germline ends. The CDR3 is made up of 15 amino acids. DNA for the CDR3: TGTGCCATCAGTGAGTGGGGCCAGGGCGAGACTGAAGCTTTCTTT. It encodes CAISEWGQGETEAFF.

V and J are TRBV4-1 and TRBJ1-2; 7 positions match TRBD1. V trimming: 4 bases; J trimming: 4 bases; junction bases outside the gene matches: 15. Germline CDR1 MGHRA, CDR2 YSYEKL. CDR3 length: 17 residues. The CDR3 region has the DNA TGCGCCAGCAGCCCGAATGACAGGGTCCCTCAGCTCTATGGCTACACCTTC. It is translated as CASSPNDRVPQLYGYTF.

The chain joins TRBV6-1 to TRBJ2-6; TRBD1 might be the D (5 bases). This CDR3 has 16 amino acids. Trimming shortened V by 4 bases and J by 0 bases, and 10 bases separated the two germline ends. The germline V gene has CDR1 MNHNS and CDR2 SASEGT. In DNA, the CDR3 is TGTGCCAGCAGTGCCTGGGGCTTCTCTGGGGCCAACGTCCTGACTTTC. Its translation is CASSAWGFSGANVLTF.

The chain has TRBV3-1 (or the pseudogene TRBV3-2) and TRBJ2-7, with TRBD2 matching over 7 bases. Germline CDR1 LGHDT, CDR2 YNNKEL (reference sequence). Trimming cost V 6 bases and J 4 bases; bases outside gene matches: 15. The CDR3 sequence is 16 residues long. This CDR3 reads CASSLFGRSSGYEQYF. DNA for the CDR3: TGTGCCAGCAGTCTCTTCGGGAGGTCCTCAGGATACGAGCAGTACTTC.

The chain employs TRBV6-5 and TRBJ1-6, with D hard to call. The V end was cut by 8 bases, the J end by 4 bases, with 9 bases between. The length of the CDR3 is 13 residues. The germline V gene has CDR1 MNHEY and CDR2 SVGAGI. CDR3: CASLAGYNSPLHF. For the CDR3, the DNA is TGTGCCAGCCTCGCGGGGTATAATTCACCCCTCCACTTT.

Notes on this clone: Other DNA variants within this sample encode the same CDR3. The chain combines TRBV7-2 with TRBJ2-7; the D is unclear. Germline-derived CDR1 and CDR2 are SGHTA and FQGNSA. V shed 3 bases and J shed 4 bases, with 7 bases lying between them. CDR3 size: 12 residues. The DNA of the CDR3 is TGTGCCAGCAGCTTCCCGAGGTACGAGCAGTACTTC. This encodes CASSFPRYEQYF.